The TCR beta chain described here comes from a study of shared clonotypes between healthy human individuals. The naive CD8 fraction comprised CD45RO-negative cells positively selected for CCR7 and excluded terminally differentiated effector memory CD45RA+ cells. Findings and caveats of the study: Despite large depth, rarefaction showed incomplete sorted-subset sequencing. Unshared clonotypes carried lower generation probabilities than those common to all four donors. An effect of sequencing depth on clonotype sharing among donors was expected.

This was a deep-level run. TCRdb keeps only in-frame clones here, not all; method: immunoSEQ multiplex PCR. The profile shows 2 million or so clones, 85% to 95% of them singletons. CDR1 SEHNR and CDR2 FQNEAQ come from the germline V gene (reference sequence). This CDR3 region has 14 residues. Trimming took 4 bases from V and 5 from J; bases not matched to a gene: 7. Notes on this clone: Its matching antigen is unknown.

Sequencing used naive CD8+ T cells sorted from blood. This receptor was obtained from a young man in good health. This chain links TRBV7-9 with TRBJ2-5; 7 bases match TRBD2. The CDR3 nucleotides read TGTGCCAGCAGCTCCCCGTGGGGAGGGGAGACCCAGTACTTC. Translated: CASSSPWGGETQYF.